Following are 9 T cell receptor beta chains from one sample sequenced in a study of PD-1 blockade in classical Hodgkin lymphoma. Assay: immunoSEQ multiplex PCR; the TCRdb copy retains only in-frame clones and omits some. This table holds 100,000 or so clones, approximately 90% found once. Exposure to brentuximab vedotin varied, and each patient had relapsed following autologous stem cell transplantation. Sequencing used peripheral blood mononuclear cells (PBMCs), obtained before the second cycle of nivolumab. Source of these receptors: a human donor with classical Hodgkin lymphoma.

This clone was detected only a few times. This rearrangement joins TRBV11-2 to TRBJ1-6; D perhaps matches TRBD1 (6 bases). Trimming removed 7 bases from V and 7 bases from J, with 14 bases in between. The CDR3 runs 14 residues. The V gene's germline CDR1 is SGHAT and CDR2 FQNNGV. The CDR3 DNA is TGTGCCAGCAACCCGGGACATACAAATTCACCCCTCCACTTT. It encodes CASNPGHTNSPLHF.

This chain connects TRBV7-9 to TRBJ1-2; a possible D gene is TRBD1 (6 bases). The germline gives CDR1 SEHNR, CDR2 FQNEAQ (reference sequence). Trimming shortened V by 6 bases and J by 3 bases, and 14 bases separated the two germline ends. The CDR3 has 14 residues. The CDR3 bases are TGTGCCAGCAGAGATACAGGGACGGACTATGGCTACACCTTC. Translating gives CASRDTGTDYGYTF.

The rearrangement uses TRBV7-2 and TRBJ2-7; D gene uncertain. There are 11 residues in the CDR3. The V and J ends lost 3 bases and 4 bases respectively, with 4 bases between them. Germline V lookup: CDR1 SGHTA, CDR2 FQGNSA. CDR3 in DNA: TGTGCCAGCAGCTTCAGGTACGAGCAGTACTTC. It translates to CASSFRYEQYF.

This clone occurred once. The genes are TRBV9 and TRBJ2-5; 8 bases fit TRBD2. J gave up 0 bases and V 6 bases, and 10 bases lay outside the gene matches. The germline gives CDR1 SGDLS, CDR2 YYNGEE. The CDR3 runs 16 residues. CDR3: CASNSGASGYQETQYF. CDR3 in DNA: TGTGCCAGCAACTCCGGGGCTAGCGGGTACCAAGAGACCCAGTACTTC.

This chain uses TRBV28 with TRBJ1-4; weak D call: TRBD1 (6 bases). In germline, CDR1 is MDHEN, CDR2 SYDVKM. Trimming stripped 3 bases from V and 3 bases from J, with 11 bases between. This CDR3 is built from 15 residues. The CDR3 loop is CASSFLQGPNEKLFF. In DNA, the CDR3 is TGTGCCAGCAGTTTCCTACAGGGACCTAATGAAAAACTGTTTTTT.

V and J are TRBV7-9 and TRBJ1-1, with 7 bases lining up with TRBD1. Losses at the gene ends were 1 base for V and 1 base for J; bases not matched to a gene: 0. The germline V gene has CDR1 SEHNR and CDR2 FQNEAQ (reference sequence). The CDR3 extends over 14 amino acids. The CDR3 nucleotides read TGTGCCAGCAGCTTAGGGACAGGGAACACTGAAGCTTTCTTT. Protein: CASSLGTGNTEAFF.

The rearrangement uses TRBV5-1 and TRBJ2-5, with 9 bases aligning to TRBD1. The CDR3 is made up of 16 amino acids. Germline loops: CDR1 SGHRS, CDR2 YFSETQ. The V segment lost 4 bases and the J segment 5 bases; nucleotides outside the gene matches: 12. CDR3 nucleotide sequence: TGCGCCAGCAGCAAAACGGAGACAGGGGGTAGGGAGACCCAGTACTTC. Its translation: CASSKTETGGRETQYF.

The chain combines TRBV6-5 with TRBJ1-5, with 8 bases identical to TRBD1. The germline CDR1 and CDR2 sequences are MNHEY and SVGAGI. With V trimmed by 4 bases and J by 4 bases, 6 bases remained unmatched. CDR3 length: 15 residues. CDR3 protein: CASSSGQALNQPQHF. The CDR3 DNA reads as TGTGCCAGCAGTTCGGGACAGGCCCTTAATCAGCCCCAGCATTTT.

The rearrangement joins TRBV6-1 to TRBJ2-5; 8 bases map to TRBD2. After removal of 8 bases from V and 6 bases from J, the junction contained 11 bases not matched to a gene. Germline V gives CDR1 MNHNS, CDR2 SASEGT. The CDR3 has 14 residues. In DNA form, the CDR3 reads TGTGCCAGCGGCCCTCCGGGACTAGTGAAGACCCAGTACTTC. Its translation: CASGPPGLVKTQYF.